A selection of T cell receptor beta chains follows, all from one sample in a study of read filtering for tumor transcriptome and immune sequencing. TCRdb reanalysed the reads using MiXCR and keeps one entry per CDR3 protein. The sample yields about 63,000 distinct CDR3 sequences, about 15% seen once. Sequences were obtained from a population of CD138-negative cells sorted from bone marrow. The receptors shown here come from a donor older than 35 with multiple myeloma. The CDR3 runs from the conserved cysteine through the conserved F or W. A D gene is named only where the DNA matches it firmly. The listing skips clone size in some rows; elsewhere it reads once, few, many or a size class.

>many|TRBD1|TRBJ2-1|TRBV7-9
TGTGCCAGCAGCTCATCTGACAGGGGGAATAACAATGAGCAGTTCTTC
CASSSSDRGNNNEQFF
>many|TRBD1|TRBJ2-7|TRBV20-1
TGCAGTGCTAGAGACACAGGGGGGCTCGCCTACGAGCAGTACTTC
CSARDTGGLAYEQYF
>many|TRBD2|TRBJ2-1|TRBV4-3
TGCGCCAGCAGCCAAGATCACGGGAGGGCCGGAGCAAATGAGCAGTTCTTC
CASSQDHGRAGANEQFF
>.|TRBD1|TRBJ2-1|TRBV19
TGTGCCAGTATGGGACCAGGGGGCTCCTACAATGAGCAGTTCTTC
CASMGPGGSYNEQFF
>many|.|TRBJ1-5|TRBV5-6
TGTGCCAGCAGCCACGAGGGGGGGGGAGCCTACAATCAGCCCCAGCATTTT
CASSHEGGGAYNQPQHF
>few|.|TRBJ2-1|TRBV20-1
TGCAGTGCTAGAGTCCAGCGGTTAAACAATGAGCAGTTCTTC
CSARVQRLNNEQFF
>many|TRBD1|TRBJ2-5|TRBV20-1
TGCAGTGCCCTCGGGACAGTTTACCAAGAGACCCAGTACTTC
CSALGTVYQETQYF
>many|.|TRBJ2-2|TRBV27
TGTGCCACATGGAACACCGGGGAGCTGTTTTTT
CATWNTGELFF
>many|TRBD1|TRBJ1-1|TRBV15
TGTGCCACCAGCAGAGATCGAGACAGGGCTGGAACTGAAGCTTTCTTT
CATSRDRDRAGTEAFF
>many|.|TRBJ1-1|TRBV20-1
TGCAGTGCTAGAGAAGGGCGGACTGAAGCTTTCTTT
CSAREGRTEAFF